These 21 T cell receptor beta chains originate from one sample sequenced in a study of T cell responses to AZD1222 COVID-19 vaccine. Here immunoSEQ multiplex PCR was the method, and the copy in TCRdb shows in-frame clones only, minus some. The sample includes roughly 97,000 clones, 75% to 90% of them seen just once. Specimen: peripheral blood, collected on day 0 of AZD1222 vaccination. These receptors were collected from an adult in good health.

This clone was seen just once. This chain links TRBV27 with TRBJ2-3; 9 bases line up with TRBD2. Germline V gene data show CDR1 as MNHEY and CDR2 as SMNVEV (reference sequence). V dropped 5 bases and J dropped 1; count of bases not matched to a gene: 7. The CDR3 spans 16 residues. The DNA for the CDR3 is TGTGCCAGCAGTCCCCTACTAGCGGGCGGCACAGATACGCAGTATTTT. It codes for CASSPLLAGGTDTQYF.

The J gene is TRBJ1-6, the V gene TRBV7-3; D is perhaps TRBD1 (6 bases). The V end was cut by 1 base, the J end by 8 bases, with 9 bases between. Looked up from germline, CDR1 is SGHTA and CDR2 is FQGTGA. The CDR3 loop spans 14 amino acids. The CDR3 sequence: CASSLIAGDSPLHF. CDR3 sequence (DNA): TGTGCCAGCAGCTTAATCGCAGGGGATTCACCCCTCCACTTT.

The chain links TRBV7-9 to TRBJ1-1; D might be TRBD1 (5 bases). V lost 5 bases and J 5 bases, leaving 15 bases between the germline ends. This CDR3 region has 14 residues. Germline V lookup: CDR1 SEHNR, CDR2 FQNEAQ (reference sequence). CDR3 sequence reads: CASSRGTSHTEAFF. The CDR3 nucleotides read TGTGCCAGCAGCCGTGGGACGTCGCATACTGAAGCTTTCTTT.

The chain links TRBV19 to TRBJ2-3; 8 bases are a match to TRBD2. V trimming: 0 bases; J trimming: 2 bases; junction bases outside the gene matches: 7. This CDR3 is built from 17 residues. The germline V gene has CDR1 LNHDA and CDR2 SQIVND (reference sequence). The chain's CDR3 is CASSIDRGGSFTDTQYF. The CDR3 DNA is TGTGCCAGTAGTATAGATCGGGGGGGATCGTTCACAGATACGCAGTATTTT.

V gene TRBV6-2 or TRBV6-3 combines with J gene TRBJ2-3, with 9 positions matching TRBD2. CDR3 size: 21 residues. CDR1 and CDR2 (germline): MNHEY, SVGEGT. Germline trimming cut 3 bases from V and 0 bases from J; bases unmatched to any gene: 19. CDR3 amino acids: CASSYPLGTGTSRWSTDTQYF. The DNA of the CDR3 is TGTGCCAGCAGTTATCCTCTTGGAACCGGGACTAGCCGATGGAGCACAGATACGCAGTATTTT.

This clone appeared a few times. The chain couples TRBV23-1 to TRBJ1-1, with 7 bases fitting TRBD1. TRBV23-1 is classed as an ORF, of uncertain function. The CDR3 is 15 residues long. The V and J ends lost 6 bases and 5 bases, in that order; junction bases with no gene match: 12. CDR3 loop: CASSQPTGRWTEAFF. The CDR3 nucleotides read TGCGCCAGCAGCCAGCCGACAGGGAGATGGACTGAAGCTTTCTTT.

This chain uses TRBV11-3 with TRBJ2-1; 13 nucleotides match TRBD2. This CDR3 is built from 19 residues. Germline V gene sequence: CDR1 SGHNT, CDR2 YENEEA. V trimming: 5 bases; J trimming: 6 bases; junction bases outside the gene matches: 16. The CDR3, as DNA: TGTGCCAGCAGCCCCCCCCTAGGACTAGCGGGGGCTCAGGCCAATGAGCAGTTCTTC. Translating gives CASSPPLGLAGAQANEQFF.

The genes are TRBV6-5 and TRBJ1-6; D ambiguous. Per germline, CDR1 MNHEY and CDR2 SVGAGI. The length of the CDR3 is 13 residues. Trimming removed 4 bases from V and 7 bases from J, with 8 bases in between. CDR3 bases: TGTGCCAGCAGTTTCGAACGGAATTCACCCCTCCACTTT. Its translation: CASSFERNSPLHF.

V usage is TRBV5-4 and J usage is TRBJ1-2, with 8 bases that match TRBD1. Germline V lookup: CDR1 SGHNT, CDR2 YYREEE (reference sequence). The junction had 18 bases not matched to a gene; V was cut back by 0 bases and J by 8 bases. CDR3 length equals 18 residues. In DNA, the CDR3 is TGTGCCAGCAGCTTGGGGGTCCGAAGGGAGACAGGGGCGGGGGGCTACACCTTC. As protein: CASSLGVRRETGAGGYTF.

The CDR3 coding sequence is TGCAGCGTTGGGGTAGCGGGAGGGCAAGAGACCCAGTACTTC. Protein: CSVGVAGGQETQYF. The chain is built from TRBV29-1 and TRBJ2-5; 11 bases agree with TRBD2. The V segment lost 4 bases and the J segment 2 bases; nucleotides outside the gene matches: 3. The CDR3 totals 14 residues. Germline V gives CDR1 SQVTM, CDR2 ANQGSEA.

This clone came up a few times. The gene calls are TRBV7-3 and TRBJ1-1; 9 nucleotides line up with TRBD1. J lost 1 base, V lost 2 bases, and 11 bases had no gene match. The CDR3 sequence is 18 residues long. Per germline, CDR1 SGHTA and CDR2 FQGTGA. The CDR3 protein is CASSLYPTSQGANTEAFF. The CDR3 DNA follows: TGTGCCAGCAGCTTATACCCCACCTCACAGGGGGCGAACACTGAAGCTTTCTTT.

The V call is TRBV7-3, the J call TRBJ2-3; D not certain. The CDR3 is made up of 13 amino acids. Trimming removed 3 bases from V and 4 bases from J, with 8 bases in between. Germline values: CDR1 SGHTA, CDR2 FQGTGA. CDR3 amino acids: CASSLRGADTQYF. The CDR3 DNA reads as TGTGCCAGCAGCTTGAGAGGCGCAGATACGCAGTATTTT.

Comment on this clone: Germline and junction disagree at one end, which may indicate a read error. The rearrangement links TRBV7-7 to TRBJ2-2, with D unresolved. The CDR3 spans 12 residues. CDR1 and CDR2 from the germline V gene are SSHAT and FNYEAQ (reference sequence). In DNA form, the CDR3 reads TGTGCTAGCAGCCTTTTATCCGGGGAGCTGTTTTTT. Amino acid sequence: CASSLLSGELFF.

The CDR3 coding sequence is TGTGCCAGCAGCCAGACAGGGGGCGAAGGCTACACCTTC. It is translated as CASSQTGGEGYTF. The V gene is TRBV12-3 or TRBV12-4, the J gene TRBJ1-2; TRBD1 agrees at 10 bases. J was trimmed by 8 bases and V by 6 bases; bases with no gene match: 6. The CDR3 runs to 13 residues.

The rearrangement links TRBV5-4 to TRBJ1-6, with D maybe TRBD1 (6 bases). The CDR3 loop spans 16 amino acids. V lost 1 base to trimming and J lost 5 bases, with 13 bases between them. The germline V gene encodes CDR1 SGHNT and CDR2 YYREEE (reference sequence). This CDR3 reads CASSLTGLGDNSPLHF. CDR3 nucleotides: TGTGCCAGCAGCTTGACAGGGTTGGGGGATAATTCACCCCTCCACTTT.

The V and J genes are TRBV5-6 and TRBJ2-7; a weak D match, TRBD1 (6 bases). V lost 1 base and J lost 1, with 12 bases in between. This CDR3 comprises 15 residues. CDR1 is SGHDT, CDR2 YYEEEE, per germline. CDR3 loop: CASSLSTGRSYEQYF. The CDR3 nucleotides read TGTGCCAGCAGCTTGAGCACAGGGCGATCCTACGAGCAGTACTTC. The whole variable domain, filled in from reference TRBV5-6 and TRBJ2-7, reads DAGVTQSPTHLIKTRGQQVTLRCSPKSGHDTVSWYQQALGQGPQFIFQYYEEEERQRGNFPDRFSGHQFPNYSSELNVNALLLGDSALYLCASSLSTGRSYEQYFGPGTRLTVT.

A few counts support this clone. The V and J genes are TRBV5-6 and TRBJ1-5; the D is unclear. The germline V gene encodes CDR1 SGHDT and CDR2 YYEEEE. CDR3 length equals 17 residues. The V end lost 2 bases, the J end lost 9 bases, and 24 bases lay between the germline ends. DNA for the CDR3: TGTGCCAGCAGCTTTAAGGTCCTTTATTCGGGTCCCGGGCCCCAGCATTTT. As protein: CASSFKVLYSGPGPQHF.

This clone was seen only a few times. The CDR3 region has the DNA TGTGCCAGTAGTATAGCCGCCAGGGAAGGTACTGAAGCTTTCTTT. Amino acid sequence: CASSIAAREGTEAFF. The chain uses TRBV19 and TRBJ1-1; TRBD1 might be the D (5 bases). Germline V lookup: CDR1 LNHDA, CDR2 SQIVND (reference sequence). V was clipped by 1 base and J by 5 bases, with 14 bases between them. CDR3 length: 15 amino acids.

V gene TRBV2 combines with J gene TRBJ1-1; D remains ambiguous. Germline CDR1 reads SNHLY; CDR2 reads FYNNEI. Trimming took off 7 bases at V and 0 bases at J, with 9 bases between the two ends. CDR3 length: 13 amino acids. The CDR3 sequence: CASTPAMNTEAFF. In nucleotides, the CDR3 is TGTGCCAGCACCCCGGCTATGAACACTGAAGCTTTCTTT.

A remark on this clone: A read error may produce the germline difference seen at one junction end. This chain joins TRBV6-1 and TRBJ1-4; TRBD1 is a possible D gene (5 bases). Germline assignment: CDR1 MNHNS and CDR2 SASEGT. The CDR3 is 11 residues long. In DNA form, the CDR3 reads TGTGCCAGCAGTGAATGGGACTTGGTCTCTTTT. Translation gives CASSEWDLVSF.

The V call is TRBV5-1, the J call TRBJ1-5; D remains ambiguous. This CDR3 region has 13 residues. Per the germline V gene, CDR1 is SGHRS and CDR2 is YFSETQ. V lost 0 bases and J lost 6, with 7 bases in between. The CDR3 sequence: CASSLDISQPQHF. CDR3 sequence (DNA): TGCGCCAGCAGCTTGGACATTTCTCAGCCCCAGCATTTT.